This note documents a single TCR beta chain sequence. The antigen is undetermined. For TCR beta, libraries came from iRepertoire HTBI primers and Arm-PCR of CDR3 regions. TCRdb reprocessed the multiplex PCR reads via MiXCR and lists one record per CDR3 protein. Of fewer than 550,000 distinct CDR3 sequences in the sample, about 16% were seen once. This specimen comes from a study of regulatory T cells in long-lasting Graves disease. Findings and caveats of the study: Persistent disease samples used TRBV28, TRBJ1-2 and TRBJ2-5 preferentially.

As for time point: newly diagnosed GD, antithyroid drugs for less than 3 months. Generation of the TCR library employed RNA extracted from PBMCs. Per germline, CDR1 DFQATT and CDR2 SNEGSKA (reference sequence). The CDR3 extends over 15 amino acids. The V and J ends lost 4 bases and 1 base, in that order; junction bases with no gene match: 6. Separately, the same data were catalogued under a study of T cells in Graves' hyperthyroidism and ophthalmopathy. That paper states: During a first-round RT-PCR of the TCR CDR3, the HTBI primer set was used.

The chain uses TRBV20-1 and TRBJ2-4; 8 nucleotides match TRBD2. This sequence originates from a middle-aged woman with Graves disease. The sequencing used peripheral blood mononuclear cells (PBMCs), collected at new diagnosis, from a patient treated with antithyroid drugs. The CDR3 DNA sequence: TGCAGTGCTACCGTCCCGGGGGGGGCCAAAAACATTCAGTACTTC. Translating it yields CSATVPGGAKNIQYF.